The clone carrying this TCR beta chain was seen a single time. What it recognizes is unknown. Here immunoSEQ multiplex PCR was the method, and the copy in TCRdb shows in-frame clones only, minus some. The sample has tens of thousands of clones, around 92% seen once. The data are from a study of graft-versus-host responses after intestinal transplantation. Germline lookup yields CDR1 SEHNR and CDR2 FQNEAQ (reference sequence). The CDR3 totals 15 residues. Losses at the gene ends were 0 bases for V and 2 bases for J; bases not matched to a gene: 2. Study-level points and caveats: GvH clones appeared in recipient marrow, some first in ileum or blood.

This sequence originates from a human patient who received an intestinal transplant, so some T cells may come from the graft donor. The chain employs TRBV7-9 and TRBJ2-7; 9 nucleotides agree with TRBD1. The starting material was PBMCs, obtained about 37 weeks after intestinal transplant. CDR3 protein: CASSLAGQGPYEQYF. The DNA of the CDR3 is TGTGCCAGCAGCTTAGCGGGACAGGGTCCCTACGAGCAGTACTTC.